Reported below is one TCR beta chain. Germline loops: CDR1 SGHRS, CDR2 YFSETQ. The V and J ends lost 0 bases and 5 bases respectively, with 8 bases between them. CDR3 size: 14 residues. The source of the sample is a study of blood T cell repertoires in COVID-19. Produced via immunoSEQ multiplex PCR; TCRdb's table is partial and in-frame only. The data show 200,000 to 300,000 clones, approximately 83% seen once. Sequencing used peripheral blood. The V call is TRBV5-1, the J call TRBJ2-2; D ambiguous. The sequence came from a man aged 35-49 years with acute or convalescent COVID-19. CDR3 loop: CASSLAEETGELFF. The CDR3 DNA sequence: TGCGCCAGCAGCTTGGCCGAGGAGACCGGGGAGCTGTTTTTT.